The source of this TCR beta chain is a study of blood T cell repertoires in COVID-19. On the study more broadly: Samples of COVID-19 (acute and convalescent) were obtained from the United States, Italy and Spain. In each case, the material was cDNA or gDNA derived from T cells, B-cell-depleted T cells, or PBMCs.

Germline CDR1 reads MNHEY; CDR2 reads SVGAGI. The CDR3 runs 14 residues. V lost 6 bases and J lost 7; bases outside the gene matches: 7. Original analysis: The assay estimated nucleated cells by amplifying reference gene primers. The assay was immunoSEQ multiplex PCR, and TCRdb's table has in-frame clones only and misses some. The V and J calls and clone size come from that table; D and trimming were worked out from the DNA. The sample has 250,000 to 350,000 clones, roughly 87% seen once. The TCR was taken from a woman aged 45-65 years who had recovered from COVID-19. The specimen sequenced was peripheral blood. V gene TRBV6-5 combines with J gene TRBJ2-1; 9 nucleotides match TRBD2. Here the CDR3 reads CASRWIAGENEQFF. The CDR3 region has the DNA TGTGCCAGCAGGTGGATAGCGGGAGAGAATGAGCAGTTCTTC.